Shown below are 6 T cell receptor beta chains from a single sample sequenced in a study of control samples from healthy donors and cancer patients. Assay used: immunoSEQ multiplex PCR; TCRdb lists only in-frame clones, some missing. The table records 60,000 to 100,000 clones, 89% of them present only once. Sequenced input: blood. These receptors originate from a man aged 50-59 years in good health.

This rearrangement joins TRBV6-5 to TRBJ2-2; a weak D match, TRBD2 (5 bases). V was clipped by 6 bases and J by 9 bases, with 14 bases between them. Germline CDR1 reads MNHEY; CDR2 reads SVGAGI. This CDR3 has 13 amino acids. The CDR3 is CASSPAPGRELFF. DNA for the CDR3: TGTGCCAGCAGCCCCGCGCCGGGAAGGGAGCTGTTTTTT.

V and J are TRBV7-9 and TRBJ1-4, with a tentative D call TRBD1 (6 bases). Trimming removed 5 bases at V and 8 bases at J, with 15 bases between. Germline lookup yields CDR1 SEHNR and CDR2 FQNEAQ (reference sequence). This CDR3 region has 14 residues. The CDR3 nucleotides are TGTGCCAGCAGCCTCCTGGCAGGGGAAGAAAAACTGTTTTTT. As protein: CASSLLAGEEKLFF.

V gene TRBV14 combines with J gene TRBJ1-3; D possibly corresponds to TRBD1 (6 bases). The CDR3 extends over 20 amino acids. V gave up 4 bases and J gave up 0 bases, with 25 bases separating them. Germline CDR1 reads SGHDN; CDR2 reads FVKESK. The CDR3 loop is CASSLTPGVSVLPSGNTIYF. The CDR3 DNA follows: TGTGCCAGCAGCCTTACCCCAGGGGTCAGCGTTTTACCCTCTGGAAACACCATATATTTT.

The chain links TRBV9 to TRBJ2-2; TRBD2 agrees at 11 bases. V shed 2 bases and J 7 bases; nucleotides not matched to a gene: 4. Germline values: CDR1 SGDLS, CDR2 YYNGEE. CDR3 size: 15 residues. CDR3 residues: CASSVLSGGDGELFF. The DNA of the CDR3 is TGTGCCAGCAGCGTTCTTAGCGGGGGGGACGGGGAGCTGTTTTTT.

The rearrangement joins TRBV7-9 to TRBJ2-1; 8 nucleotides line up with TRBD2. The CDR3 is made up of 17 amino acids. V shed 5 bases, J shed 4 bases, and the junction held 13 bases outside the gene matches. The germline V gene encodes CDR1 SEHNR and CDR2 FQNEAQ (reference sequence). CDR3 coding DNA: TGTGCCAGCAGCCCTAGACCCGGACTAGCAGAGTACAATGAGCAGTTCTTC. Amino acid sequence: CASSPRPGLAEYNEQFF.

This CDR3 reads CASSSSGVITEAFF. CDR3 sequence (DNA): TGTGCCAGCAGCTCTTCAGGGGTTATCACTGAAGCTTTCTTT. This chain connects TRBV7-8 to TRBJ1-1; D may be TRBD1 (6 bases). Germline-derived CDR1 and CDR2 are SGHVS and FQNEAQ. V gave up 4 bases and J gave up 4 bases, with 13 bases separating them. The CDR3 covers 14 residues.